Below, one TCR beta chain is given with its context. The CDR3 is 17 amino acids. The germline V gene has CDR1 SGHRS and CDR2 YFSETQ. Between the trimmed V and J ends, which lost 2 bases and 1 base, there was a span of 13 bases. This sample stems from a study of blood T cell repertoires in COVID-19. Assay: immunoSEQ multiplex PCR; the TCRdb copy retains only in-frame clones and omits some. The sample has 310,000 or so clones; 90% to 95% are singletons. The sample comprised peripheral blood. The chain recombines TRBV5-1 with TRBJ2-6, with D possibly being TRBD1 (6 bases). The receptor was derived from a woman aged 25 to 45 with COVID-19, enrolled during active disease. DNA of the CDR3: TGCGCCAGCAGCTTCAGGGGTAAAGAATCTGGGGCCAACGTCCTGACTTTC. Translating gives CASSFRGKESGANVLTF.